This T cell receptor (beta chain) was found in a study of Graves' ophthalmopathy and Graves' hyperthyroidism. Whole-study context: The study drew peripheral blood at initial diagnosis, before any treatment.

In donors with ophthalmopathy, activity was moderate-to-severe, with CAS ≥3, NOSPECS ≥4 and duration under 3 months. From RNA, the CDR3 regions of TCR beta chains were amplified and sequenced. RT-PCR in the first round used HTBI primers; a second-round multiplex PCR followed. TCRdb fed the multiplex PCR reads into MiXCR, producing one record per CDR3 protein. Here the sample spans about 740,000 distinct CDR3 sequences, roughly two fifths being singletons. Worth noting for this clonotype: What it recognizes is unknown.

General study findings and limits: A model built from 13 signatures distinguished ophthalmopathy from stable hyperthyroidism with approximately 90% sensitivity and about 81% specificity. Blood samples also showed most expanded thyroid clonotypes exceeding 0.001 frequency.

V dropped 7 bases and J dropped 7; count of bases not matched to a gene: 6. There are 14 residues in the CDR3. Germline V gene sequence: CDR1 SNHLY, CDR2 FYNNEI. The V and J genes are TRBV2 and TRBJ1-6; TRBD1 matches at 8 bases. The sample was peripheral blood. The source is an adult man with Graves' ophthalmopathy. CDR3 bases: TGTGCCAGCAAGCAGGGGGCGAGGAATTCACCCCTCCACTTT. It translates to CASKQGARNSPLHF.